These 21 T cell receptor beta chains were all obtained from the same sample, sequenced in a study of T cell responses to AZD1222 COVID-19 vaccine. Generated by immunoSEQ multiplex PCR, the TCRdb table keeps only in-frame clones and is missing some. The data hold fewer than 180,000 clones, with more than 85% observed a single time. Sample: peripheral blood, taken 28 days after the second AZD1222 dose. These receptors all stem from an adult who received the AZD1222 COVID-19 vaccine.

This clone was observed a single time. This rearrangement joins TRBV2 to TRBJ2-1, with a tentative D call TRBD1 (7 bases). Germline V gene sequence: CDR1 SNHLY, CDR2 FYNNEI. Trimming pared 5 bases from V and 9 bases from J, leaving 8 bases between. This CDR3 is built from 11 residues. The CDR3 here is CASSQGGEQFF. CDR3 DNA sequence: TGTGCCAGCAGTCAGGGGGGTGAGCAGTTCTTC.

The chain has TRBV10-1 and TRBJ2-7; no firm D call. CDR3 length: 13 amino acids. Germline loops: CDR1 WNHNN, CDR2 SYGVQD (reference sequence). V was shortened by 2 bases and J by 7 bases, with 12 bases between the two germline ends. CDR3 sequence: CASSEGVFREQYF. DNA for the CDR3: TGCGCCAGCAGTGAGGGGGTCTTTCGTGAGCAGTACTTC.

The chain recombines TRBV19 with TRBJ2-6; the D gene could be TRBD1 or TRBD2 (5 bases each). Germline loops: CDR1 LNHDA, CDR2 SQIVND (reference sequence). This CDR3 has 18 residues. V was clipped by 2 bases and J by 2 bases, with 16 bases between them. The CDR3 loop is CASSIFGAPSPGANVLTF. The CDR3 region has the DNA TGTGCCAGTAGTATATTCGGGGCACCCTCCCCTGGGGCCAACGTCCTGACTTTC.

This chain connects TRBV29-1 to TRBJ1-4; TRBD1 matches 7 bases. V was clipped by 7 bases and J by 7 bases; unmatched bases: 15. Germline V gene data show CDR1 as SQVTM and CDR2 as ANQGSEA. The CDR3 length is 15 residues. CDR3 nucleotides: TGCAGCGCGAGAACAGGGGACGGTGGTCCTGAAAAACTGTTTTTT. Protein sequence: CSARTGDGGPEKLFF.

The chain is built from TRBV11-2 and TRBJ2-3; 8 bases are shared with TRBD1. Germline loops: CDR1 SGHAT, CDR2 FQNNGV. The CDR3 has 16 residues. V shed 4 bases, J shed 4 bases, and the junction held 10 bases outside the gene matches. The CDR3 DNA is TGTGCCAGCAGCTCGCGGACAGGGCTAGGAGCAGATACGCAGTATTTT. Protein product: CASSSRTGLGADTQYF.

V is TRBV18 and J is TRBJ1-4; D may be TRBD1 (6 bases). The CDR3 totals 15 residues. V shed 4 bases and J shed 5 bases, with 14 bases lying between them. CDR1 and CDR2 from the germline V gene are KGHSH and LQKENI. The CDR3 spells CASSRSQGMNEKLFF. DNA of the CDR3: TGTGCCAGCTCACGATCACAGGGAATGAATGAAAAACTGTTTTTT.

The chain employs TRBV5-1 and TRBJ1-1; D might be TRBD1 (6 bases). The germline gives CDR1 SGHRS, CDR2 YFSETQ. Trimming took 0 bases from V and 3 from J, leaving 24 bases between them. The CDR3 is made up of 19 amino acids. CDR3 in amino acids: CASSLVVGGGIKGYTEAFF. In nucleotides, the CDR3 is TGCGCCAGCAGCTTGGTAGTTGGAGGGGGAATAAAAGGGTACACTGAAGCTTTCTTT. Full variable domain (missing parts from reference TRBV5-1 and TRBJ1-1): KAGVTQTPRYLIKTRGQQVTLSCSPISGHRSVSWYQQTPGQGLQFLFEYFSETQRNKGNFPGRFSGRQFSNSRSEMNVSTLELGDSALYLCASSLVVGGGIKGYTEAFFGQGTRLTVV.

The rearrangement joins TRBV7-2 to TRBJ2-7, with TRBD1 matching 9 bases. The V gene's germline CDR1 is SGHTA and CDR2 FQGNSA. The CDR3 consists of 14 residues. Trimming removed 4 bases from V and 5 bases from J; junction bases left unmatched: 6. This CDR3 is CASSSWGQGDEQYF. Written as DNA, the CDR3 is TGTGCCAGCAGCTCATGGGGACAGGGAGACGAGCAGTACTTC. Full variable domain (outside the CDR3, taken from reference TRBV7-2 and TRBJ2-7): GAGVSQSPSNKVTEKGKDVELRCDPISGHTALYWYRQSLGQGLEFLIYFQGNSAPDKSGLPSDRFSAERTGGSVSTLTIQRTQQEDSAVYLCASSSWGQGDEQYFGPGTRLTVT.

The chain carries TRBV7-8 and TRBJ2-7, with 8 positions matching TRBD1. Germline CDR1 SGHVS, CDR2 FQNEAQ. With V trimmed by 1 base and J by 4 bases, 6 bases remained unmatched. The CDR3 runs 15 residues. For the CDR3, the DNA is TGTGCCAGCAGCTTAGGAGACAGGGGAAGGTACGAGCAGTACTTC. It is translated as CASSLGDRGRYEQYF.

The chain recombines TRBV6-1 with TRBJ1-5; D call uncertain. V was trimmed by 2 bases and J by 0 bases, leaving 8 bases between them. In germline, CDR1 is MNHNS, CDR2 SASEGT. CDR3 length: 15 amino acids. The CDR3 loop is CASSETLYSNQPQHF. The CDR3 DNA is TGTGCCAGCAGTGAAACCCTTTATAGCAATCAGCCCCAGCATTTT.

The count of this clone is one. This chain uses TRBV14 with TRBJ2-1; 9 nucleotides match TRBD2. Losses at the gene ends were 2 bases for V and 3 bases for J; bases not matched to a gene: 2. The CDR3 contains 15 residues. CDR1 is SGHDN, CDR2 FVKESK, per germline. The CDR3 is CASSQLAGLYNEQFF. Here the CDR3 DNA reads TGTGCCAGCAGCCAACTAGCGGGACTCTACAATGAGCAGTTCTTC.

The chain has TRBV10-1 and TRBJ2-3, with TRBD2 identical over 7 bases. CDR3 length: 15 residues. The junction had 8 bases not matched to a gene; V was cut back by 3 bases and J by 5 bases. Germline-derived CDR1 and CDR2 are WNHNN and SYGVQD (reference sequence). CDR3 residues: CASSDVGGPIDTQYF. The DNA for the CDR3 is TGCGCCAGCAGTGATGTGGGAGGGCCGATAGATACGCAGTATTTT.

There are a few counts of this clone. One end of the junction varies from germline; a read error may be responsible. The chain uses TRBV6-5 and TRBJ1-6, with D maybe TRBD1 (5 bases). The germline V gene encodes CDR1 MNHEY and CDR2 SVGAGI. This CDR3 has 13 amino acids. The DNA for the CDR3 is TGTGCCAGCAGCTGGGACGGTAATTCGCCCCTCCACTTT. It specifies CASSWDGNSPLHF.

The rearrangement uses TRBV27 and TRBJ2-4; possibly TRBD1 or TRBD2 for D (5 bases each). The CDR3 has 16 amino acids. The germline gives CDR1 MNHEY, CDR2 SMNVEV (reference sequence). Deletions cut 5 bases from V and 5 bases from J, with 19 bases between. DNA for the CDR3: TGTGCCAGCAGTGGGGAGCGAGGGGCTGTGCAAAACATTCAGTACTTC. This translates into CASSGERGAVQNIQYF.

The chain is built from TRBV11-3 and TRBJ2-1; D remains ambiguous. The V end lost 5 bases, the J end lost 4 bases, and 15 bases lay between the germline ends. Germline lookup yields CDR1 SGHNT and CDR2 YENEEA. This CDR3 contains 15 residues. This chain's CDR3 is CASSPPHMEYNEQFF. CDR3 DNA sequence: TGTGCCAGCAGCCCGCCCCACATGGAGTACAATGAGCAGTTCTTC.

The J gene is TRBJ1-2, the V gene TRBV5-6; D gene ambiguous. The CDR3 loop spans 11 amino acids. With 0 bases removed from V and 8 bases from J, the gap between germline ends came to 5 bases. Germline lookup yields CDR1 SGHDT and CDR2 YYEEEE. The CDR3 region is CASSLEEGYTF. CDR3 sequence (DNA): TGTGCCAGCAGCTTGGAGGAGGGCTACACCTTC.

The chain has TRBV28 and TRBJ2-1, with D perhaps matching TRBD2 (5 bases). CDR3 length equals 13 residues. The V end lost 6 bases, the J end lost 10 bases, and 16 bases lay between the germline ends. The germline gives CDR1 MDHEN, CDR2 SYDVKM. The CDR3 DNA reads as TGTGCCAGCAGATGGGCGGGCGTGGGGGAGCAGTTCTTC. Translation: CASRWAGVGEQFF.

This chain connects TRBV25-1 to TRBJ2-7; 9 nucleotides line up with TRBD1. Germline V lookup: CDR1 MGHDK, CDR2 SYGVNS. The CDR3 runs to 17 residues. V lost 6 bases, J lost 2 bases, and 14 bases stayed unmatched. The CDR3 nucleotides are TGTGCCAGCAGCCTCTCATCCGGGACAGGGAAAGCCTACGAGCAGTACTTC. It translates to CASSLSSGTGKAYEQYF.

This clone was recorded only once. The rearrangement uses TRBV9 and TRBJ2-1; D uncertain. CDR1 is SGDLS and CDR2 is YYNGEE in the germline V gene. V dropped 7 bases and J dropped 4 bases, with 27 bases sitting between them. The CDR3 runs to 18 residues. CDR3 coding DNA: TGTGCCAGCCCTTTAAGTCCTTGTGTAGACCCTAGGTACAATGAGCAGTTCTTC. Its translation: CASPLSPCVDPRYNEQFF.

The chain carries TRBV6-5 and TRBJ2-7, with D uncertain. V gave up 5 bases and J gave up 3 bases, with 11 bases separating them. The CDR3 consists of 13 residues. Germline lookup yields CDR1 MNHEY and CDR2 SVGAGI. This CDR3 reads CASSMGRIYEQYF. DNA of the CDR3: TGTGCCAGCAGTATGGGCAGAATCTACGAGCAGTACTTC.

J is TRBJ1-1 and V is TRBV24-1; D is perhaps TRBD1 (5 bases). Germline V gene data show CDR1 as KGHDR and CDR2 as SFDVKD. Trimming removed 3 bases from V and 9 bases from J, with 13 bases in between. This CDR3 region has 13 residues. Here the CDR3 DNA reads TGTGCCACCAGTGATCTACGGTCAGGGCAAGCTTTCTTT. This encodes CATSDLRSGQAFF.